The next 13 T cell receptor beta chains were all read from a single sample in a study of T cell responses to AZD1222 COVID-19 vaccine (dated by TCRdb to the early 2020s). Receptor libraries were prepared by the immunoSEQ multiplex PCR assay. TCRdb's version of the immuneACCESS table is confined to in-frame rearrangements and falls short of the full clone set. An unresolved V gene accounts for under half of the shortfall where checked; the remainder is of unknown origin. The sample includes 150,000 or so clones, with 92% observed a single time. Of the sample, 1.9% falls within the top ten clones. Taken with the paper, the label for time point translates to: baseline before first vaccination. Sequenced here: peripheral blood, sampled on day 0 of AZD1222 vaccination. The receptor set was obtained from an adult in good health.

This sequence joins TRBV24-1 and TRBJ2-3, with 8 bases that match TRBD2. The junction had 6 bases not matched to a gene; V was cut back by 3 bases and J by 8 bases. Germline V CDR1 and CDR2: KGHDR, SFDVKD. CDR3 length: 14 residues. CDR3 nucleotide sequence: TGTGCCACCAGTGATACCGGGGGGGCCGGTACGCAGTATTTT. It encodes CATSDTGGAGTQYF.

The V call is TRBV11-2, the J call TRBJ1-4, with a possible D match to TRBD1 (5 bases). This CDR3 comprises 14 residues. The V and J ends lost 5 bases and 2 bases respectively, with 9 bases between them. Germline V CDR1 and CDR2: SGHAT, FQNNGV. The CDR3 here is CASSRGGTNEKLFF. The DNA for the CDR3 is TGTGCCAGCAGCCGGGGGGGTACTAATGAAAAACTGTTTTTT.

This clone came up once. The chain carries TRBV18 and TRBJ2-1; weak D call: TRBD2 (5 bases). Germline V CDR1 and CDR2: KGHSH, LQKENI. The CDR3 sequence is 16 residues long. V was trimmed by 0 bases and J by 4 bases, leaving 13 bases between them. The CDR3 region has the DNA TGTGCCAGCTCACCACCGCTCAACGAGGGATACAATGAGCAGTTCTTC. This codes for CASSPPLNEGYNEQFF.

This clone was observed once. The chain carries TRBV5-4 and TRBJ1-1; 8 nucleotides match TRBD1. The CDR3 spans 16 residues. Losses at the gene ends were 6 bases for V and 0 bases for J; bases not matched to a gene: 10. In germline, CDR1 is SGHNT, CDR2 YYREEE (reference sequence). The CDR3 spells CASNRQGAALNTEAFF. CDR3 sequence (DNA): TGTGCCAGCAACCGGCAGGGGGCTGCCTTGAACACTGAAGCTTTCTTT.

V usage is TRBV2 and J usage is TRBJ2-3; maybe TRBD2 (6 bases). The CDR3 contains 13 residues. CDR1 and CDR2 from the germline V gene are SNHLY and FYNNEI. Trimming took 4 bases from V and 2 from J, leaving 7 bases between them. This chain's CDR3 is CASSVRDTDTQYF. CDR3 nucleotide sequence: TGTGCCAGCAGTGTGCGGGACACAGATACGCAGTATTTT.

To note about this clone: The junction shows a germline mismatch at one end, possibly a read error. This chain joins TRBV7-6 and TRBJ1-5; no definite D call. In germline, CDR1 is SGHVS, CDR2 FNYEAQ. This CDR3 region has 13 residues. The CDR3 nucleotides are TGTGCCAGCAGCCTAGCGGGTAGCCAGCCCCAGCATTTT. Amino acid sequence: CASSLAGSQPQHF.

The J gene is TRBJ2-3, the V gene TRBV11-3; TRBD2 might be the D (5 bases). The germline V gene has CDR1 SGHNT and CDR2 YENEEA. This CDR3 has 14 residues. Trimming cost V 0 bases and J 7 bases, with 11 bases left between them. The CDR3 nucleotides read TGTGCCAGCAGCTTAGATGGGAGCGGCAATACGCAGTATTTT. It yields the protein CASSLDGSGNTQYF.

The V gene is TRBV19, the J gene TRBJ1-1; 9 bases match TRBD1. The CDR3 has 13 amino acids. V was clipped by 3 bases and J by 8 bases; unmatched bases: 4. In germline, CDR1 is LNHDA, CDR2 SQIVND (reference sequence). The CDR3 spells CASSIRTGVEAFF. CDR3 DNA: TGTGCCAGTAGTATTCGGACAGGGGTGGAAGCTTTCTTT.

The V gene is TRBV5-1, the J gene TRBJ1-2, with unresolved D. V was trimmed by 7 bases and J by 5 bases, leaving 18 bases between them. The CDR3 loop spans 14 amino acids. Germline V gene data show CDR1 as SGHRS and CDR2 as YFSETQ. CDR3 in amino acids: CASHPPGSGYGYTF. In DNA, the CDR3 is TGCGCCAGCCACCCCCCCGGGTCGGGATATGGCTACACCTTC.

The chain uses TRBV7-6 and TRBJ1-2, with D maybe TRBD1 (5 bases). This CDR3 region has 14 residues. The V and J ends lost 5 bases and 2 bases respectively, with 12 bases between them. CDR1 and CDR2 (germline): SGHVS, FNYEAQ. For the CDR3, the DNA is TGTGCCAGCAGCCCCAGGGAGGGGAACTATGGCTACACCTTC. Protein sequence: CASSPREGNYGYTF. Complete variable domain (other parts from reference TRBV7-6 and TRBJ1-2): GAGVSQSPRYKVTKRGQDVALRCDPISGHVSLYWYRQALGQGPEFLTYFNYEAQQDKSGLPNDRFSAERPEGSISTLTIQRTEQRDSAMYRCASSPREGNYGYTFGSGTRLTVV.

The V gene is TRBV10-3, the J gene TRBJ1-2; the D is unclear. The V end was cut by 0 bases, the J end by 7 bases, with 9 bases between. The CDR3 contains 13 residues. The germline V gene encodes CDR1 ENHRY and CDR2 SYGVKD. The CDR3 DNA follows: TGTGCCATCAGTGAGTCCGAGGCTCTTGGCTACACCTTC. Its protein is CAISESEALGYTF.

This clone occurred once. The genes are TRBV5-1 and TRBJ2-1; D not certain. The CDR3 has 15 residues. Germline assignment: CDR1 SGHRS and CDR2 YFSETQ. V lost 4 bases, J lost 0 bases, and 11 bases lay in between. In nucleotides, the CDR3 is TGCGCCAGCAGCCTGGGATGGAGCTCCTACAATGAGCAGTTCTTC. This gives the protein CASSLGWSSYNEQFF. The variable domain in full, completed from reference TRBV5-1 and TRBJ2-1, reads KAGVTQTPRYLIKTRGQQVTLSCSPISGHRSVSWYQQTPGQGLQFLFEYFSETQRNKGNFPGRFSGRQFSNSRSEMNVSTLELGDSALYLCASSLGWSSYNEQFFGPGTRLTVL.

J is TRBJ2-2 and V is TRBV19; D is tentatively TRBD1 or TRBD2 (6 bases each). Germline CDR1 reads LNHDA; CDR2 reads SQIVND (reference sequence). The CDR3 sequence is 15 residues long. Trimming took 6 bases from V and 4 from J, leaving 15 bases between them. The CDR3 DNA reads as TGTGCCAGTAGCAGGCTAGGGGGAGGCACCGGGGAGCTGTTTTTT. It is translated as CASSRLGGGTGELFF.